These T cell receptor beta chains were read from a single sample in a study of type 1 regulatory T cells. Each CDR3 protein gets one entry after TCRdb re-called the reads with MiXCR. Of 90,000 to 100,000 distinct CDR3 sequences listed, roughly 31% are singletons. The source material was CD4+ T cells, either the whole sample or a sorted fraction (not recorded which). These receptors were collected from a human donor in good health. The CDR3 runs from the conserved cysteine through the conserved F or W. The order of the fields is clone size, D gene, V gene, J gene, CDR3 DNA, CDR3 protein. A D gene is named only where the DNA matches it firmly. The size of a clone is reported for some rows only, either as once, few or many, or as a class for expanded clones.

>-|TRBD2|TRBV7-2|TRBJ2-3
TGTGCCAGCAGCTTTAGCGGGGGGCGCACAGATACGCAGTATTTT
CASSFSGGRTDTQYF
>-|-|TRBV6-2/TRBV6-3|TRBJ2-7
TGTGCCAGCAGTTATTCACTTGCTGCCTCCTACGAGCAGTACTTC
CASSYSLAASYEQYF
>-|TRBD2|TRBV11-2|TRBJ2-1
TGTGCCAGCAGCTTAGGGCACAGGGGACTAGCGGGAGGCAATGAGCAGTTCTTC
CASSLGHRGLAGGNEQFF
>few|-|TRBV24-1|TRBJ1-5
TGTGCCACCAGTGATTCCGGCATGTCGGGGGAGCCCCAGCATTTT
CATSDSGMSGEPQHF
>-|-|TRBV3-1|TRBJ2-1
TGTGCCAGCAGCCAAGATTCAGCTTCCCCCCAAAACTTC
CASSQDSASPQNF
>-|TRBD2|TRBV7-9|TRBJ2-2
TGTGCCAGCAGCCCGTGGCTAGCGGGAGAGGCGGGCACCGGGGAGCTGTTTTTT
CASSPWLAGEAGTGELFF
>-|-|TRBV20-1|TRBJ2-7
TGCAGTGCTAGAGATCTTCAGGGCTCCTACGAGCAGTACTTC
CSARDLQGSYEQYF
>-|-|TRBV10-3|TRBJ2-2
TGTGCCATCAGTGATCCCAAACCGACGAACACCGGGGAGCTGTTTTTT
CAISDPKPTNTGELFF
>-|TRBD1|TRBV7-6|TRBJ2-2
TGTGCCAGCAGCTTGGAGACAGGGGCAAACACCGGGGAGCTGTTTTTT
CASSLETGANTGELFF
>-|-|TRBV7-2|TRBJ2-2
TGTGCCAGCAGGCTAAATATAAACGGGGAGCTGTTTTTT
CASRLNINGELFF
>-|-|TRBV5-1|TRBJ2-4
TGCGCCAGCAGCTTGGAAGGGGTCTCCATTCAGTACTTC
CASSLEGVSIQYF
>once|-|TRBV7-2|TRBJ2-3
TGTGCCAGCGGCGTTGTCCCCCGATCCGCAGATACGCAGTATTTT
CASGVVPRSADTQYF
>few|-|TRBV6-2/TRBV6-3|TRBJ2-1
TGTGCCAGCAGTTCAGGAGGGAAGGCCGTCTCCTACAATGAGCAGTTCTTC
CASSSGGKAVSYNEQFF
>-|-|TRBV5-4|TRBJ1-2
TGTGCCAGCAGCGACTTAACAGGCTTAGTCGGCTACACCTTC
CASSDLTGLVGYTF
>-|TRBD2|TRBV7-2|TRBJ2-2
TGTGCCAGCAACCGTGGGACTAGCGGGATAGCCGGGGAGCTGTTTTTT
CASNRGTSGIAGELFF
>-|TRBD2|TRBV20-1|TRBJ2-7
TGCAGTGCTAGCCCTAGCGGGGCGTTCCCGTACTTC
CSASPSGAFPYF
>-|-|TRBV20-1|TRBJ1-4
TGCAGTGCTACCCTCCAGGCGGGTAATGAAAAACTGTTTTTT
CSATLQAGNEKLFF
>few|TRBD1|TRBV29-1|TRBJ2-1
TGCAGCGTTGAAAACCCACAGGGGAACAATGAGCAGTTCTTC
CSVENPQGNNEQFF
>-|TRBD1|TRBV6-1|TRBJ1-5
TGTGCCAGCAGTGTTAACAGGGGTAATCAGCCCCAGCATTTT
CASSVNRGNQPQHF
>few|-|TRBV29-1|TRBJ2-4
TGCAGCGTTAGGCCCAGATCAAACATTCAGTACTTC
CSVRPRSNIQYF
>-|TRBD1|TRBV7-2|TRBJ1-2
TGTGCCAGCAGCCTCCCACAGGGGCACGGCTATGGCTACACCTTC
CASSLPQGHGYGYTF
>few|-|TRBV6-5|TRBJ1-5
TGTGCCAGCAGTTACTCGATGACAGGCAATCAGCCCCAGCATTTT
CASSYSMTGNQPQHF
>many|TRBD2|TRBV30|TRBJ2-1
TGTGCCTGGAGTGTAGGGACTAGCGCGTTAAATGAGCAGTTCTTC
CAWSVGTSALNEQFF
>few|-|TRBV7-3|TRBJ1-2
TGTGCCAGCAGCTTAACGGGACGGACAGCTTCGGTCTTC
CASSLTGRTASVF
>few|-|TRBV30|TRBJ1-5
TGTGCCTGGAGAGGTCCTGGGCAGCCCCAGCATTTT
CAWRGPGQPQHF
>-|-|TRBV14|TRBJ2-1
TGTGCCAGCAGCCAAAGAAGCGGGCTACCCTACAATGAGCAGTTCTTC
CASSQRSGLPYNEQFF
>-|-|TRBV6-1|TRBJ2-2
TGTGCCAGCATCGACTACGCGGCCGGGGAGCTGTTTTTT
CASIDYAAGELFF
>-|-|TRBV20-1|TRBJ2-5
TGCAGTGCTTTAGACCCCCCAGAGACCCAGTACTTC
CSALDPPETQYF
>-|TRBD1|TRBV7-2|TRBJ2-6
TGTGCCACCAACCCCCAGGGACAGAGGCTCCACTGGGCCAACGTCCTGACTTTC
CATNPQGQRLHWANVLTF
>-|TRBD1|TRBV5-4|TRBJ2-3
TGTGCCAGCAGCTTGAAAAGGGGACAGGGGAGGATAAACCTGAGCACAGATACGCAGTATTTT
CASSLKRGQGRINLSTDTQYF
>few|TRBD1|TRBV28|TRBJ2-5
TGTGCCACCCACAGGGGTGGAGTTGGGACCCAGTACTTC
CATHRGGVGTQYF
>-|TRBD1|TRBV5-1|TRBJ1-1
TGCGCCAGCAGCTTGGTGGCAGGGGGGATGAACACTGAAGCTTTCTTT
CASSLVAGGMNTEAFF
>-|TRBD1|TRBV24-1|TRBJ2-1
TGTGCCACCAGGGACAGGGGGGACAATGAGCAGTTCTTC
CATRDRGDNEQFF
>few|-|TRBV7-2|TRBJ1-5
TGTGCCAGCAGCTCCCCTGGGGGTCAGCCCCAGCATTTT
CASSSPGGQPQHF
>few|-|TRBV12-3/TRBV12-4|TRBJ1-1
TGTGCCAGCAGTTTAGTCGGAGGCGAAGCTTTCTTT
CASSLVGGEAFF
>few|TRBD1|TRBV9|TRBJ2-7
TGTGCCAGCGGCAAAGAGGGACAGGGGGCTCTCGGCGAGCAGTACTTC
CASGKEGQGALGEQYF
>few|-|TRBV20-1|TRBJ2-2
TGCAGTGCTGCCTGGGACGGGAACACCGGGGAGCTGTTTTTT
CSAAWDGNTGELFF
>few|-|TRBV29-1|TRBJ1-1
TGCAGCGCGAAGGAACAGCGCGAAGCTTTCTTT
CSAKEQREAFF
>-|TRBD2|TRBV3-1|TRBJ2-1
TGTGCCAGCAGCAGGACTAGCGGGAGGGAGGCGCAGTTCTTC
CASSRTSGREAQFF
>few|TRBD2|TRBV20-1|TRBJ2-1
TGCAGTGCTAGAGTACGGACTAGCAGCAATGAGCAGTTCTTC
CSARVRTSSNEQFF
>-|-|TRBV3-1|TRBJ1-5
TGTGCCAGCAGCCAAGATGTGCAGCCGCCCCAGCATTTT
CASSQDVQPPQHF
>-|TRBD2|TRBV6-6|TRBJ2-7
TGTGCCAGCAGTTCTACTAGCGGGAGGGTCGACGAGCAGTACTTC
CASSSTSGRVDEQYF
>-|-|TRBV5-1|TRBJ2-1
TGCGCCAGCAGCTTGAGTGGGGGAAGTCCAAATGAGCAGTTCTTC
CASSLSGGSPNEQFF
>few|-|TRBV4-3|TRBJ1-2
TGCGCCAGCAGCCAACAGGGGTATACCTATGGCTACACCTTC
CASSQQGYTYGYTF
>few|TRBD2|TRBV5-1|TRBJ2-5
TGCGCCAGCAGCAGGACTAGCGGGACTCAAGAGACCCAGTACTTC
CASSRTSGTQETQYF
>few|-|TRBV5-5|TRBJ2-1
TGTGCCAGCAGCTTGCTGGGGGGCAGGTACAATGAGCAGTTCTTC
CASSLLGGRYNEQFF
>-|-|TRBV20-1|TRBJ2-3
TGCAGTGCTAGACACTTAGCGGGCACAGATACGCAGTATTTT
CSARHLAGTDTQYF
>few|-|TRBV12-5|TRBJ2-5
TGTGCTAGTGATCTGCCCGGACGGAACCAAGAGACCCAGTACTTC
CASDLPGRNQETQYF
>many|-|TRBV24-1|TRBJ2-1
TGTGCCACCAGTGATTTTCAAGGGTACAATGAGCAGTTCTTC
CATSDFQGYNEQFF
>few|-|TRBV20-1|TRBJ1-5
TGCAGTGCTCCTAATGTAGGTGGTAGCAATCAGCCCCAGCATTTT
CSAPNVGGSNQPQHF
>-|-|TRBV5-1|TRBJ2-1
TGCGCCAGCAGCTTGGTGAAATATGAGCAGTTCTTC
CASSLVKYEQFF
>-|-|TRBV11-2|TRBJ2-7
TGTGCCAGCAGCTCCCTTCGGTTTTCCTACGAGCAGTACTTC
CASSSLRFSYEQYF
>few|-|TRBV7-9|TRBJ1-1
TGTGCCAGCAGCCAAGTAGACCCCGGGAAGAGGAACACTGAAGCTTTCTTT
CASSQVDPGKRNTEAFF
>-|TRBD2|TRBV29-1|TRBJ2-7
TGCAGCGTTGAAGCGCCTAGCGGCTACGAGCAGTACTTC
CSVEAPSGYEQYF
>few|TRBD2|TRBV4-3|TRBJ2-7
TGCGCCAGCAGCCGCGAGCGGGAACCGGCCTACGAGCAGTACTTC
CASSREREPAYEQYF
>-|-|TRBV10-3|TRBJ2-7
TGTGCCATCAGTGAGTCTAGCTACGAGCAGTACTTC
CAISESSYEQYF
>-|TRBD1|TRBV18|TRBJ2-4
TGTGCCAGCTCACCCGACAGGGTTTCTGGGAACATTCAGTACTTC
CASSPDRVSGNIQYF
>-|-|TRBV3-1|TRBJ2-1
TGTGCCAGCAGCCAAGTCGGGAATGAGCAGTTCTTC
CASSQVGNEQFF
>few|-|TRBV28|TRBJ1-2
TGTGCCAGCAGTTTACCCGGCCAGTTAGGTTATGGCTACACCTTC
CASSLPGQLGYGYTF